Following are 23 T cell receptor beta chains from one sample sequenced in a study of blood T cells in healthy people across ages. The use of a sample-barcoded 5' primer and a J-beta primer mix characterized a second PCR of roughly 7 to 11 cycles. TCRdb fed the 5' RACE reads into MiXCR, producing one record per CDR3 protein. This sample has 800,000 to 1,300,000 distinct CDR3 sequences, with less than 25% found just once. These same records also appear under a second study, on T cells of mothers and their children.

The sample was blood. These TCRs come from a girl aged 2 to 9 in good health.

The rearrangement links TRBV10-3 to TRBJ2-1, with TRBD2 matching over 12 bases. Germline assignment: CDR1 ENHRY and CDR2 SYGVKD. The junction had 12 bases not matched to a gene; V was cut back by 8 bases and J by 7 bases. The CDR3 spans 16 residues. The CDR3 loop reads CAIGEFLAGGRNEQFF. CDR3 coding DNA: TGTGCCATCGGGGAATTTCTAGCGGGGGGGCGTAATGAGCAGTTCTTC.

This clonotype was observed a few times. CDR3 in DNA: TGTGCCAGCAGTGAGTATACGCTCCGCACAGATACGCAGTATTTT. Protein: CASSEYTLRTDTQYF. The V call is TRBV6-1, the J call TRBJ2-3; D not certain. CDR1 is MNHNS, CDR2 SASEGT, per germline. CDR3 length equals 15 residues. Trimming pared 3 bases from V and 1 base from J, leaving 11 bases between.

CDR3 amino acids: CASSPDHTVGTQYF. Here the CDR3 DNA reads TGTGCCAGCAGCCCGGACCATACCGTAGGGACCCAGTACTTC. The J gene is TRBJ2-5, the V gene TRBV14; D not certain. This CDR3 is built from 14 residues. Trimming shortened V by 4 bases and J by 7 bases, and 16 bases separated the two germline ends. Germline CDR1 reads SGHDN; CDR2 reads FVKESK.

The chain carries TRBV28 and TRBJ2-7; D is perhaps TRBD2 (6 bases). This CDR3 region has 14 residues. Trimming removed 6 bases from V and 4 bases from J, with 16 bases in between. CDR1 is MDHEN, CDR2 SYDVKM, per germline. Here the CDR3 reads CASSSPGGGYEQYF. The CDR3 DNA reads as TGTGCCAGCAGCTCCCCCGGGGGTGGATACGAGCAGTACTTC.

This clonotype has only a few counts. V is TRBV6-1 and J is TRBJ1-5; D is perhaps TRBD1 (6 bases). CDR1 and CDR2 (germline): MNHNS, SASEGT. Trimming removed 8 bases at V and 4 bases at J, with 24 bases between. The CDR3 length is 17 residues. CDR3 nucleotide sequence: TGTGCCAGCTATCCTCAGGGGTTGGCCGGGACGAATCAGCCCCAGCATTTT. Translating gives CASYPQGLAGTNQPQHF.

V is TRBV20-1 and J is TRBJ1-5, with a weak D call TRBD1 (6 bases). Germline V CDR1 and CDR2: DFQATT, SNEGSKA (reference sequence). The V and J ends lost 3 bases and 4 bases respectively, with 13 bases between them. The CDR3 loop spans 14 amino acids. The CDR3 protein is CSARRRQGNQPQHF. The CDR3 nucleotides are TGCAGTGCTAGGAGGAGGCAGGGGAATCAGCCCCAGCATTTT.

CDR3 DNA: TGTGCCAGCGGGCGGAGACAGGACACCTACGAGCAGTACTTC. The encoded protein is CASGRRQDTYEQYF. V gene TRBV9 combines with J gene TRBJ2-1, with TRBD1 as a possible D gene (6 bases). With the DNA end fitting TRBJ2-7 better, the J assignment may be wrong. This CDR3 has 14 amino acids. Germline-derived CDR1 and CDR2 are SGDLS and YYNGEE.

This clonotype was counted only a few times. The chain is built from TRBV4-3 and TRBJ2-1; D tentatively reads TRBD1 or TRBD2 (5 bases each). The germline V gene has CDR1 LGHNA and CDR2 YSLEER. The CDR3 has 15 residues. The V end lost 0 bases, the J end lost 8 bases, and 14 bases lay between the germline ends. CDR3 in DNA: TGCGCCAGCAGCCAAGATACCGGGGCCGGGGATGAGCAGTTCTTC. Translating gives CASSQDTGAGDEQFF.

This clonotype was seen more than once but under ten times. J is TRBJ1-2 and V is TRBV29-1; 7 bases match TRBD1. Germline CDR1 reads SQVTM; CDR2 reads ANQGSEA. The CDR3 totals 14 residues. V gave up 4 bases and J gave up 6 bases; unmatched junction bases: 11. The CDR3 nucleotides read TGCAGCGTTGTTGTCAGGGGGGATCCTGATGGCTACACCTTC. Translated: CSVVVRGDPDGYTF.

CDR3: CAKTGFAGGELFF. The CDR3 DNA is TGTGCCAAGACAGGGTTTGCAGGCGGGGAGCTGTTTTTT. This sequence joins TRBV6-8 and TRBJ2-2, with 7 nucleotides matching TRBD1. The trim removed 10 bases at V and 7 bases at J, leaving 9 bases unmatched. The CDR3 loop spans 13 amino acids. In germline, CDR1 is MNHGY, CDR2 SAAAGT.

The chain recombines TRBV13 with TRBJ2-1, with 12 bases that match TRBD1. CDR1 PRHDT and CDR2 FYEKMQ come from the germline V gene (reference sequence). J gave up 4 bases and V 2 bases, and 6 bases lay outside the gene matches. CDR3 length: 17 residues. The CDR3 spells CASSLSGTGGSYNEQFF. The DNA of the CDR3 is TGTGCCAGCAGCTTAAGCGGGACAGGGGGCTCTTACAATGAGCAGTTCTTC.

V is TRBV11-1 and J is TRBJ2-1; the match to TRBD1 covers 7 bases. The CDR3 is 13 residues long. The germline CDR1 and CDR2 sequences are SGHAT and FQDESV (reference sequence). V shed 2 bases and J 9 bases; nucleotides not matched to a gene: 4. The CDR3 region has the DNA TGTGCCAGCAGCTTACTGACAGGGTTTGAGCAGTTCTTC. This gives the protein CASSLLTGFEQFF.

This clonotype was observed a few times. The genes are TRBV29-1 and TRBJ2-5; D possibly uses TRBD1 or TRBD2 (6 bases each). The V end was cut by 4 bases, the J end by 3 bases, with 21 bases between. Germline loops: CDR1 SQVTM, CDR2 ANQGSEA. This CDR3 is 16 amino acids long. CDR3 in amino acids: CSVGGGLEGGEETQYF. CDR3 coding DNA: TGCAGCGTTGGAGGGGGATTGGAGGGGGGCGAAGAGACCCAGTACTTC. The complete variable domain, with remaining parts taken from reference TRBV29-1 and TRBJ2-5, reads SAVISQKPSRDICQRGTSLTIQCQVDSQVTMMFWYRQQPGQSLTLIATANQGSEATYESGFVIDKFPISRPNLTFSTLTVSNMSPEDSSIYLCSVGGGLEGGEETQYFGPGTRLLVL.

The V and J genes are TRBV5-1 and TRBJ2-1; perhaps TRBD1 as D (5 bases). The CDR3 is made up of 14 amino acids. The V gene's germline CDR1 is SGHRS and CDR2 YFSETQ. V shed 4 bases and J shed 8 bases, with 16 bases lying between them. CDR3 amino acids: CASSEDGAGDEQFF. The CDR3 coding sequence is TGCGCCAGCAGCGAAGATGGGGCTGGGGATGAGCAGTTCTTC.

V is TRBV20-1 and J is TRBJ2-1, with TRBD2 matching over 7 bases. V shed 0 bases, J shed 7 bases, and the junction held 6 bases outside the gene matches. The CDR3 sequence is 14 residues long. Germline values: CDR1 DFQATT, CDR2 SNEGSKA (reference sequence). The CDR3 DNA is TGCAGTGCTAGAGATGGTTTCGGGAGGAATGAGCAGTTCTTC. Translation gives CSARDGFGRNEQFF.

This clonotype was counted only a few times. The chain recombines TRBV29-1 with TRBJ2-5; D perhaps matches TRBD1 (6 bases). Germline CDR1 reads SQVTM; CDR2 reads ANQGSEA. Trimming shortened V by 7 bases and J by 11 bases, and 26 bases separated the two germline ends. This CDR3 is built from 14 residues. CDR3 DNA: TGCAGCGCTCTCAAGGGGGAAGGCGGGTACGGGCAGTACTTC. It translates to CSALKGEGGYGQYF.

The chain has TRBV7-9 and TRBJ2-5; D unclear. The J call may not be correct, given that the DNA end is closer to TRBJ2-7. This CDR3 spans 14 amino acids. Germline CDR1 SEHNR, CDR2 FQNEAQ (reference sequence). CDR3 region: CASKSSGPSYEQYF. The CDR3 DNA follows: TGTGCCAGCAAGTCGTCCGGGCCATCCTACGAGCAGTACTTC.

The CDR3 nucleotides read TGTGCCAGCAGCCAAGAACTAGTTATATACAATGAGCAGTTCTTC. It codes for CASSQELVIYNEQFF. The chain is built from TRBV3-1 and TRBJ2-1; perhaps TRBD2 as D (5 bases). With 0 bases removed from V and 4 bases from J, the gap between germline ends came to 10 bases. CDR3 length: 15 amino acids. CDR1 and CDR2 from the germline V gene are LGHDT and YNNKEL (reference sequence).

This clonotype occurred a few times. CDR3 bases: TGCAGCGTTGGACTAGGTCGGGGCATGGACGCCGGGGAGCTGTTTTTT. Its translation is CSVGLGRGMDAGELFF. This chain links TRBV29-1 with TRBJ2-2; a weak D match, TRBD2 (6 bases). From germline, CDR1 is SQVTM and CDR2 ANQGSEA. V was clipped by 4 bases and J by 6 bases, with 21 bases between them. The CDR3 loop spans 16 amino acids.

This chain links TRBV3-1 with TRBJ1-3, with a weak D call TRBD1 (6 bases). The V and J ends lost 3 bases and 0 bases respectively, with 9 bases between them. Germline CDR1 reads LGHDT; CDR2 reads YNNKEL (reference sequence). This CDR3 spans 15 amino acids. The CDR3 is CASSQRGVSGNTIYF. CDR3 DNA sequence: TGTGCCAGCAGCCAGAGGGGGGTCTCTGGAAACACCATATATTTT.

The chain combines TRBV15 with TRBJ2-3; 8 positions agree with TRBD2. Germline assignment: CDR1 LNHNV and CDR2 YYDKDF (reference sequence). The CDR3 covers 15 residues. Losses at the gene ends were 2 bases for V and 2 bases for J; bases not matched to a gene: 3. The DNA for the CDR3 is TGTGCCACCAGCAGAATTAGCGGGATCACAGATACGCAGTATTTT. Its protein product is CATSRISGITDTQYF.

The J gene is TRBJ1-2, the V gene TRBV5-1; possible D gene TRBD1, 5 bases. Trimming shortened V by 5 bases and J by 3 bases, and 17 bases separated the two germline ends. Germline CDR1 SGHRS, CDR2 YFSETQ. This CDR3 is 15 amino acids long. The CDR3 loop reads CASSEQGMRYYGYTF. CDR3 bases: TGCGCCAGCAGTGAGCAGGGAATGCGGTACTATGGCTACACCTTC.

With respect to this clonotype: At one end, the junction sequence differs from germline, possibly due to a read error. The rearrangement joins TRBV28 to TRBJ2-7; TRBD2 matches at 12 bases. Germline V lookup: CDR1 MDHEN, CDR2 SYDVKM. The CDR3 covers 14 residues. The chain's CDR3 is CASSLTSGSYEQCF. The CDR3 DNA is TGTGCCAGCAGTTTGACTAGCGGGAGCTACGAGCAGTGCTTC.